The T cell receptor (beta chain) described here comes from a study of Graves' ophthalmopathy and Graves' hyperthyroidism. This CDR3 has 13 residues. V lost 5 bases to trimming and J lost 7 bases, with 9 bases between them. Germline V gene data show CDR1 as SNHLY and CDR2 as FYNNEI. As regards this clonotype: The antigen is undetermined.

Amplification targeted the TCR beta CDR3 regions, with RNA transcripts as the source material. HTBI primers were used in a first-round RT-PCR, which preceded a second-round multiplex PCR. Using its own MiXCR run on the multiplex PCR reads, TCRdb lists one record per CDR3 protein. The sample yields hundreds of thousands of distinct CDR3 sequences, just over 40% seen once. Study-wide findings and caveats: A model built from 13 signatures distinguished ophthalmopathy from stable hyperthyroidism with approximately 88% sensitivity and approximately 80% specificity.

This TCR derives from an adult man with Graves' ophthalmopathy. The sequenced sample consisted of peripheral blood. The V and J genes are TRBV2 and TRBJ1-6; a weak D match, TRBD1 (6 bases). The CDR3 region has the DNA TGTGCCAGCAGTTGGGGGCTGAATTCACCCCTCCACTTT. Its protein is CASSWGLNSPLHF.